One and the same sample provided the 25 T cell receptor beta chains below, sequenced in a study of cytomegalovirus exposure and HLA in healthy donors. 60 Vbeta and 13 Jbeta primers were used in PCR. The assay was immunoSEQ multiplex PCR, and TCRdb's table has in-frame clones only and misses some. The sample shows some 160,000 clones, around three quarters of them seen only once. The material sequenced was PBMCs. These receptors were taken from a man aged 35 to 55 in good health and CMV-seronegative.

The chain couples TRBV5-1 to TRBJ2-1; 8 nucleotides agree with TRBD1. V gave up 4 bases and J gave up 4 bases; unmatched junction bases: 10. The CDR3 contains 16 residues. Germline values: CDR1 SGHRS, CDR2 YFSETQ. The CDR3, as DNA: TGCGCCAGCAGCACCTCGACAGGGGCCCGATACAATGAGCAGTTCTTC. This gives the protein CASSTSTGARYNEQFF.

V and J are TRBV4-1 and TRBJ2-7; D perhaps matches TRBD2 (6 bases). This CDR3 has 16 residues. V was shortened by 0 bases and J by 1 base, with 13 bases between the two germline ends. Germline CDR1 is MGHRA and CDR2 is YSYEKL. CDR3 protein: CASSQDPGSISYEQYF. CDR3 DNA sequence: TGCGCCAGCAGCCAAGATCCCGGGAGTATTTCCTACGAGCAGTACTTC.

The chain employs TRBV30 and TRBJ2-5, with TRBD1 matching 10 bases. CDR1 and CDR2 from the germline V gene are GTSNPN and SVGIG (reference sequence). The junction had 4 bases not matched to a gene; V was cut back by 2 bases and J by 4 bases. There are 14 residues in the CDR3. The CDR3 loop reads CAWSRDRGVETQYF. The CDR3 nucleotides read TGTGCCTGGAGTCGGGACAGGGGAGTAGAGACCCAGTACTTC. The entire variable domain, with the rest obtained from reference TRBV30 and TRBJ2-5, is as follows: SQTIHQWPATLVQPVGSPLSLECTVEGTSNPNLYWYRQAAGRGLQLLFYSVGIGQISSEVPQNLSASRPQDRQFILSSKKLLLSDSGFYLCAWSRDRGVETQYFGPGTRLLVL.

This chain connects TRBV29-1 to TRBJ2-5; D is perhaps TRBD1 (5 bases). The germline V and J ends were trimmed by 3 bases and 1 base, with 9 bases remaining between them. Per germline, CDR1 SQVTM and CDR2 ANQGSEA. This CDR3 has 13 residues. Written as DNA, the CDR3 is TGCAGCGTTGACCAGACAGTCCAAGAGACCCAGTACTTC. Translated, it gives CSVDQTVQETQYF.

The V gene is TRBV5-4, the J gene TRBJ2-3, with TRBD2 identical over 9 bases. The CDR3 runs to 16 residues. Germline CDR1 SGHNT, CDR2 YYREEE (reference sequence). V lost 9 bases to trimming and J lost 2 bases; unmatched junction nucleotides: 13. The CDR3 DNA reads TGTGCCACCTACAGCCGGGCGGGAGGGTCCACAGATACGCAGTATTTT. Its translation is CATYSRAGGSTDTQYF.

The rearrangement joins TRBV6-1 to TRBJ2-7, with D possibly TRBD2 on 6 matching bases. Trimming took 4 bases from V and 0 from J, leaving 16 bases between them. Germline CDR1 reads MNHNS; CDR2 reads SASEGT. The CDR3 has 16 residues. The CDR3 nucleotides read TGTGCCAGCAGTGTATTCGGGAGCCGCACCTCCTACGAGCAGTACTTC. Encoded protein: CASSVFGSRTSYEQYF.

This clone was counted once. The chain carries TRBV6-5 and TRBJ2-4; 8 nucleotides match TRBD2. V was clipped by 0 bases and J by 7 bases; unmatched bases: 8. The germline CDR1 and CDR2 sequences are MNHEY and SVGAGI. This CDR3 comprises 16 residues. CDR3 sequence: CASSYSQGGGRNIQYF. Written as DNA, the CDR3 is TGTGCCAGCAGTTACTCCCAAGGCGGGGGGCGCAACATTCAGTACTTC.

The J gene is TRBJ2-2, the V gene TRBV6-6, with D tentatively TRBD2 (6 bases). The CDR3 is made up of 13 amino acids. The germline CDR1 and CDR2 sequences are MNHNY and SVGAGI (reference sequence). Trimming shortened V by 8 bases and J by 0 bases, and 7 bases separated the two germline ends. The CDR3 region is CASRGSNTGELFF. DNA of the CDR3: TGTGCCAGCCGGGGGTCGAACACCGGGGAGCTGTTTTTT.

The CDR3 loop is CASTPGEASYEQYF. DNA for the CDR3: TGTGCCAGCACCCCGGGGGAGGCCTCCTACGAGCAGTACTTC. This chain uses TRBV11-2 with TRBJ2-7; the D gene is possibly TRBD2 (6 bases). This CDR3 region has 14 residues. The germline V and J ends were trimmed by 7 bases and 0 bases, with 13 bases remaining between them. Germline-derived CDR1 and CDR2 are SGHAT and FQNNGV.

This clone occurred once. V and J are TRBV29-1 and TRBJ1-2; 9 bases match TRBD1. V shed 6 bases and J 0 bases; nucleotides not matched to a gene: 5. The CDR3 extends over 14 amino acids. Germline V lookup: CDR1 SQVTM, CDR2 ANQGSEA. CDR3 protein: CSVDRGISNYGYTF. In DNA, the CDR3 is TGCAGCGTAGACAGGGGGATTTCTAACTATGGCTACACCTTC.

This chain connects TRBV5-5 to TRBJ1-4, with 10 bases fitting TRBD1. The trim removed 2 bases at V and 5 bases at J, leaving 6 bases unmatched. The CDR3 is 16 residues long. Germline CDR1 is SGHKS and CDR2 is YYEKEE (reference sequence). CDR3 amino acids: CASSFVGGQGNEKLFF. CDR3 nucleotides: TGTGCCAGCAGCTTTGTCGGGGGACAGGGGAATGAAAAACTGTTTTTT.

This clone appeared once. The chain recombines TRBV5-6 with TRBJ2-5, with D possibly matching TRBD2 (6 bases). The closer fit of TRBJ2-7 to the DNA end suggests the J call may be wrong. Germline assignment: CDR1 SGHDT and CDR2 YYEEEE. This CDR3 comprises 15 residues. CDR3 residues: CASSSLGGASYEQYF. CDR3 nucleotide sequence: TGTGCCAGCAGCTCCCTCGGAGGGGCCTCCTACGAGCAGTACTTC.

This clone is a singleton in its sample. This rearrangement joins TRBV7-2 to TRBJ1-1; D unclear. The CDR3 has 13 amino acids. Germline CDR1 is SGHTA and CDR2 is FQGNSA. V was clipped by 5 bases and J by 1 base, with 8 bases between them. The CDR3 sequence: CASSAFGNTEAFF. The DNA of the CDR3 is TGTGCCAGCAGCGCGTTCGGGAACACTGAAGCTTTCTTT.

The chain couples TRBV9 to TRBJ1-3, with a weak D call TRBD1 (5 bases). Trimming pared 3 bases from V and 0 bases from J, leaving 13 bases between. Per germline, CDR1 SGDLS and CDR2 YYNGEE. The CDR3 loop spans 16 amino acids. The CDR3 sequence is CASSDGTFYSGNTIYF. The CDR3 DNA follows: TGTGCCAGCAGCGACGGGACTTTTTACTCTGGAAACACCATATATTTT.

J is TRBJ2-1 and V is TRBV27, with 7 bases matching TRBD1. The length of the CDR3 is 14 residues. Trimming at V came to 6 bases and at J to 2 bases, leaving 4 bases not matched to a gene. The germline V gene encodes CDR1 MNHEY and CDR2 SMNVEV (reference sequence). The DNA for the CDR3 is TGTGCCAGCAGCGGGGACAGTCCCTACAATGAGCAGTTCTTC. Residues: CASSGDSPYNEQFF.

This chain uses TRBV28 with TRBJ2-7; a possible D gene is TRBD2 (6 bases). Deletions cut 6 bases from V and 3 bases from J, with 21 bases between. CDR3 length: 16 amino acids. Germline CDR1 and CDR2: MDHEN and SYDVKM. CDR3 in DNA: TGTGCCAGCAGCCTCCCCGGCGGGATTCTTATCTACGAGCAGTACGTC. This translates into CASSLPGGILIYEQYV.

This rearrangement joins TRBV2 to TRBJ2-7; perhaps TRBD1 as D (5 bases). The CDR3 totals 16 residues. Germline CDR1 is SNHLY and CDR2 is FYNNEI. Trimming took off 0 bases at V and 0 bases at J, with 12 bases between the two ends. The DNA of the CDR3 is TGTGCCAGCAGTGAAGCCGAGGCAGGGATCTCCTACGAGCAGTACTTC. It yields the protein CASSEAEAGISYEQYF.

This clone was counted a few times. The chain uses TRBV4-1 and TRBJ1-1; D remains unclear. V lost 4 bases, J lost 4 bases, and 10 bases lay in between. The CDR3 extends over 13 amino acids. Germline V gene sequence: CDR1 MGHRA, CDR2 YSYEKL. CDR3 loop: CASSPEEATEAFF. The DNA for the CDR3 is TGCGCCAGCAGCCCGGAGGAGGCCACTGAAGCTTTCTTT.

V and J are TRBV6-6 and TRBJ1-1, with D uncertain. Germline assignment: CDR1 MNHNY and CDR2 SVGAGI (reference sequence). The V end lost 5 bases, the J end lost 0 bases, and 13 bases lay between the germline ends. The CDR3 sequence is 15 residues long. The chain's CDR3 is CASSTPHDMNTEAFF. The CDR3 DNA follows: TGTGCCAGCAGTACGCCCCATGACATGAACACTGAAGCTTTCTTT.

The V gene is TRBV7-9, the J gene TRBJ1-1, with D perhaps matching TRBD1 (5 bases). This CDR3 region has 16 residues. The germline V gene has CDR1 SEHNR and CDR2 FQNEAQ (reference sequence). CDR3 loop: CSASGGEAVGDTEAFF. In DNA form, the CDR3 reads TGTTCCGCCAGCGGGGGGGAGGCAGTCGGGGACACTGAAGCTTTCTTT.

The chain combines TRBV19 with TRBJ2-1, with 8 bases lining up with TRBD2. This CDR3 comprises 14 residues. Germline loops: CDR1 LNHDA, CDR2 SQIVND (reference sequence). The CDR3 DNA is TGTGCACTCCTACCGGGAGGGCCGAACAATGAGCAGTTCTTC. Translated: CALLPGGPNNEQFF. The full variable domain, in which reference TRBV19 and TRBJ2-1 provide the parts outside the CDR3, is DGGITQSPKYLFRKEGQNVTLSCEQNLNHDAMYWYRQDPGQGLRLIYYSQIVNDFQKGDIAEGYSVSREKKESFPLTVTSAQKNPTAFYLCALLPGGPNNEQFFGPGTRLTVL.

V is TRBV6-5 and J is TRBJ1-2, with 10 bases identical to TRBD1. Trimming removed 2 bases from V and 5 bases from J; junction bases left unmatched: 5. CDR3 length: 15 residues. The germline V gene has CDR1 MNHEY and CDR2 SVGAGI. CDR3 region: CASSYRDRGHYGYTF. DNA of the CDR3: TGTGCCAGCAGTTACAGGGACAGGGGTCATTATGGCTACACCTTC.

The chain joins TRBV9 to TRBJ1-1, with 7 bases that match TRBD1. Trimming cost V 4 bases and J 1 base; bases outside gene matches: 1. The CDR3 consists of 13 residues. Germline lookup yields CDR1 SGDLS and CDR2 YYNGEE. CDR3 sequence: CASSQGGNTEAFF. CDR3 nucleotides: TGTGCCAGCAGCCAGGGGGGGAACACTGAAGCTTTCTTT.

The genes are TRBV7-9 and TRBJ2-1; 10 bases are a match to TRBD2. The V gene end was trimmed by 5 bases and the J gene end by 1 base; junction bases not matched to a gene: 8. This CDR3 has 17 residues. The germline V gene has CDR1 SEHNR and CDR2 FQNEAQ (reference sequence). The CDR3 here is CASSPRLAGLSYNEQFF. For the CDR3, the DNA is TGTGCCAGCAGCCCTAGACTAGCGGGCCTGTCCTACAATGAGCAGTTCTTC.

This chain uses TRBV6-4 with TRBJ2-1, with D perhaps matching TRBD1 (5 bases). V shed 6 bases and J shed 6 bases, with 12 bases lying between them. This CDR3 is built from 13 residues. Germline loops: CDR1 MRHNA, CDR2 SNTAGT. The CDR3 protein is CASSQGMGNEQFF. CDR3 nucleotide sequence: TGTGCCAGCAGCCAGGGTATGGGCAATGAGCAGTTCTTC.